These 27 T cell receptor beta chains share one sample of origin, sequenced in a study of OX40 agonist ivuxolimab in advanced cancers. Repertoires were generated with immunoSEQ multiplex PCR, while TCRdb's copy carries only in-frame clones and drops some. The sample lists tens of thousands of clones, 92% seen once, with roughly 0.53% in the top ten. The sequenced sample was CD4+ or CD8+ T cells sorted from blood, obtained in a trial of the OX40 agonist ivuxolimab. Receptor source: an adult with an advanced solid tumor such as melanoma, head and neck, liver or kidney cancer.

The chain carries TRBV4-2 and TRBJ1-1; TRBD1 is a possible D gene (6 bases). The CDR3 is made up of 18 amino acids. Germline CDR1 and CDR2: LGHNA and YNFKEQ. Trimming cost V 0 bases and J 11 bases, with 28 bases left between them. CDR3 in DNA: TGTGCCAGCAGCCAAGAGAGGAATAGGGCAGGGGTGTCGGTGGACGCTTTCTTT. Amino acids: CASSQERNRAGVSVDAFF.

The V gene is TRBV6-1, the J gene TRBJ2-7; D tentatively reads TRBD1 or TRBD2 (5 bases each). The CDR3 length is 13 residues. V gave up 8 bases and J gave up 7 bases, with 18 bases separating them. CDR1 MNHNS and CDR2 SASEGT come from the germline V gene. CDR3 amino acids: CASLAPGTREQYF. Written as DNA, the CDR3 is TGTGCCAGCCTTGCGCCCGGGACGCGAGAGCAGTACTTC.

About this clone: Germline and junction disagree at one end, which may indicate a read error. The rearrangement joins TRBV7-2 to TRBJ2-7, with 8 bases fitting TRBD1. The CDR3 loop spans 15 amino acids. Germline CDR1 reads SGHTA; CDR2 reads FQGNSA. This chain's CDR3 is CVSRSPGTGVFEQYF. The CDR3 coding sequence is TGTGTCAGCAGAAGTCCAGGGACAGGAGTTTTTGAGCAGTACTTC. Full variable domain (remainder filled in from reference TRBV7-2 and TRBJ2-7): GAGVSQSPSNKVTEKGKDVELRCDPISGHTALYWYRQSLGQGLEFLIYFQGNSAPDKSGLPSDRFSAERTGGSVSTLTIQRTQQEDSAVYLCVSRSPGTGVFEQYFGPGTRLTVT.

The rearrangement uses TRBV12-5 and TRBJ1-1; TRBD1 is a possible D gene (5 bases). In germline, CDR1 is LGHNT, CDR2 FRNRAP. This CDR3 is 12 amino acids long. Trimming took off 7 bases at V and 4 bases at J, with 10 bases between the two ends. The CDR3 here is CASALDSTEAFF. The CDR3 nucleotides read TGTGCTAGTGCTTTAGACAGCACTGAAGCTTTCTTT. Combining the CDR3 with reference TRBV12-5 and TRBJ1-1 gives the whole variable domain DARVTQTPRHKVTEMGQEVTMRCQPILGHNTVFWYRQTMMQGLELLAYFRNRAPLDDSGMPKDRFSAEMPDATLATLKIQPSEPRDSAVYFCASALDSTEAFFGQGTRLTVV.

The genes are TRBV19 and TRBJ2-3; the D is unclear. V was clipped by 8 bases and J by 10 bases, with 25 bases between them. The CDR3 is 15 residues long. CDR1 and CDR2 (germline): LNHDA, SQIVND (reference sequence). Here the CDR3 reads CASSQEPLLLSAQYF. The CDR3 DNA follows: TGTGCCAGTTCTCAAGAACCCCTGCTGCTGAGTGCGCAGTATTTT. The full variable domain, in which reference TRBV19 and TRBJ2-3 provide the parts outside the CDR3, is DGGITQSPKYLFRKEGQNVTLSCEQNLNHDAMYWYRQDPGQGLRLIYYSQIVNDFQKGDIAEGYSVSREKKESFPLTVTSAQKNPTAFYLCASSQEPLLLSAQYFGPGTRLTVL.

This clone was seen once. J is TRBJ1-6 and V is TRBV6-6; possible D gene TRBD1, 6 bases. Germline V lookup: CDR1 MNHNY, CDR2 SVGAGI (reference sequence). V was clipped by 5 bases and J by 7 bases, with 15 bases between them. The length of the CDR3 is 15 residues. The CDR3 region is CASSATGLQNSPLHF. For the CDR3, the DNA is TGTGCCAGCAGTGCTACAGGGTTGCAAAATTCACCCCTCCACTTT.

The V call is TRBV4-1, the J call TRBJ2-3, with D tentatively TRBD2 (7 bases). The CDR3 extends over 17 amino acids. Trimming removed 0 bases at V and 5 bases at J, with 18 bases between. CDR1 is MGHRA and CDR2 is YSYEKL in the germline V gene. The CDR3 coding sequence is TGCGCCAGCAGCCAAGATGGAGGGGGGGGCTTCGGAGATACGCAGTATTTT. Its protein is CASSQDGGGGFGDTQYF.

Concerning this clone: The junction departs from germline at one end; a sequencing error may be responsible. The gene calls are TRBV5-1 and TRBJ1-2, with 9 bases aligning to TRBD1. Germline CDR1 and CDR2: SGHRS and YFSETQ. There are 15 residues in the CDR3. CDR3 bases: TGTGCCAGCAGCTTGGTTGGAGGACAGGGGAATGGCTACACCTTC. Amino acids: CASSLVGGQGNGYTF.

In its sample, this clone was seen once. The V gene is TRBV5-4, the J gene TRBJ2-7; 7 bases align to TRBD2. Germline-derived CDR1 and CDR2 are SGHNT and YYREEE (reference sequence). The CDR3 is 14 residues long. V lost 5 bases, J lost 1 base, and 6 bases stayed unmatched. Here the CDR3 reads CASSSSGPSYEQYF. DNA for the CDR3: TGTGCCAGCAGTTCTAGCGGACCTTCCTACGAGCAGTACTTC.

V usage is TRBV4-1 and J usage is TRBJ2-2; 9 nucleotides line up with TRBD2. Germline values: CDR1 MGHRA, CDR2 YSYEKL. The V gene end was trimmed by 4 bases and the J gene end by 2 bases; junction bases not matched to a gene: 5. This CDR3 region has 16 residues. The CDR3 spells CASSRSAGGNTGELFF. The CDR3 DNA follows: TGCGCCAGCAGCCGCTCAGCGGGGGGAAACACCGGGGAGCTGTTTTTT.

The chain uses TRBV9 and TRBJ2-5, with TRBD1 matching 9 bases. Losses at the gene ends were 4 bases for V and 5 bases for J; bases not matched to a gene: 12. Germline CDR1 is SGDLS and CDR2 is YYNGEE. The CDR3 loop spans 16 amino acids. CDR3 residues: CASSRSVGTGTETQYF. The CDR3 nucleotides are TGTGCCAGCAGCAGGTCCGTGGGGACAGGGACGGAGACCCAGTACTTC.

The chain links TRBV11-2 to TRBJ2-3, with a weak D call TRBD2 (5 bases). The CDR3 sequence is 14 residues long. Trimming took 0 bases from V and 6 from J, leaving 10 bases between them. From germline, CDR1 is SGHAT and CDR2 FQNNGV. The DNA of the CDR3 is TGTGCCAGCAGCTTAGATCTAGCTTCTGATACGCAGTATTTT. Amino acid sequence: CASSLDLASDTQYF.

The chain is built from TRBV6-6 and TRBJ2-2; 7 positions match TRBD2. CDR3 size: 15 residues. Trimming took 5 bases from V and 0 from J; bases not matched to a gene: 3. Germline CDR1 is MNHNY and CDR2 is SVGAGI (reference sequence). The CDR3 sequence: CASSTSATNTGELFF. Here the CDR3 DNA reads TGTGCCAGCAGTACTAGCGCTACGAACACCGGGGAGCTGTTTTTT.

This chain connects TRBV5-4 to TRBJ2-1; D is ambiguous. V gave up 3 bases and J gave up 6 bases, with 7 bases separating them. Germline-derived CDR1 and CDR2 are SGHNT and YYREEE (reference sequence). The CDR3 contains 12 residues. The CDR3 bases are TGTGCCAGCAGCTACCAAACCAATGAGCAGTTCTTC. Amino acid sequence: CASSYQTNEQFF.

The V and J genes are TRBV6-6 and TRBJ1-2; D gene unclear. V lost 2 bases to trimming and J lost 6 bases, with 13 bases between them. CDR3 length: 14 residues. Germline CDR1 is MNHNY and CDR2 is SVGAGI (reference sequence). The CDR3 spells CASSYELATDGYTF. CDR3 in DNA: TGTGCCAGCAGTTACGAATTAGCTACGGATGGCTACACCTTC.

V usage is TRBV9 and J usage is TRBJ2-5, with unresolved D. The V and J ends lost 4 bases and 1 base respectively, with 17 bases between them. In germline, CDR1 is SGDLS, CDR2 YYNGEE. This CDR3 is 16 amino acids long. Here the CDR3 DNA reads TGTGCCAGCAGCCCCGGTACGGCGTCCGTCCAAGAGACCCAGTACTTC. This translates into CASSPGTASVQETQYF.

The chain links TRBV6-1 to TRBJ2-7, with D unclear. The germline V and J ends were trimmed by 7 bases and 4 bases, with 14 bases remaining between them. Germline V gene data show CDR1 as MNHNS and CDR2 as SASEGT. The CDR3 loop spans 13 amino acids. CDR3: CASKLGHEYEQYF. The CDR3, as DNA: TGTGCCAGCAAACTTGGGCACGAATACGAGCAGTACTTC.

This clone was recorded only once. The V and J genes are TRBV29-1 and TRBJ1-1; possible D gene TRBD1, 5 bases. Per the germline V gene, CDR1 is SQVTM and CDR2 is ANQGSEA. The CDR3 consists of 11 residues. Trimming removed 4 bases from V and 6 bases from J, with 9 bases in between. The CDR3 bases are TGCAGCGTTGCAGACAGCCCTGAAGCTTTCTTT. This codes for CSVADSPEAFF.

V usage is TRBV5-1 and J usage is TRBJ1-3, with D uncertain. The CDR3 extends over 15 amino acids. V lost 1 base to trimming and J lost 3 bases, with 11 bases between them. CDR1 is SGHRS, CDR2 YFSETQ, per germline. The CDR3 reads CASSLTVGGGNTIYF. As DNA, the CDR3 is TGCGCCAGCAGCTTGACTGTAGGCGGTGGAAACACCATATATTTT.

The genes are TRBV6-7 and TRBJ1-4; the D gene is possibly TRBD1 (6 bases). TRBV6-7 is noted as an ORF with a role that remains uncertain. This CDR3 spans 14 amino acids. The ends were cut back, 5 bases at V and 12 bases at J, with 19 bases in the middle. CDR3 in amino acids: CASSETINPGELFF. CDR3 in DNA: TGTGCCAGCAGTGAAACCATCAACCCAGGGGAACTGTTTTTT.

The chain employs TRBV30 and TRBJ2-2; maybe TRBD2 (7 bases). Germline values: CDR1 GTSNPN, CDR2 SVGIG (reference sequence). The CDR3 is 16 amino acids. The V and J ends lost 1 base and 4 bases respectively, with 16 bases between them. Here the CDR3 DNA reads TGTGCCTGGAGTGGACACCTGAGGGGGGGCACCGGGGAGCTGTTTTTT. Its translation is CAWSGHLRGGTGELFF.

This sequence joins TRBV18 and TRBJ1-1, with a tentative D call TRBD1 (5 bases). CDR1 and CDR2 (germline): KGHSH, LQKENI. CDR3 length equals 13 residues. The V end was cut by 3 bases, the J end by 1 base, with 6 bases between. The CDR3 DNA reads TGTGCCAGCTCACCGACAGCGAACACTGAAGCTTTCTTT. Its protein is CASSPTANTEAFF.

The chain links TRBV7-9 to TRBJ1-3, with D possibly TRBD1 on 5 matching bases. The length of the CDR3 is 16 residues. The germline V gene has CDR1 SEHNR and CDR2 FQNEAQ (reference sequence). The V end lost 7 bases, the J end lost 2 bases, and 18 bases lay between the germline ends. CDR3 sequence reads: CASTDRGTHPGNTIYF. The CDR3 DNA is TGTGCCAGCACCGATAGAGGGACGCACCCTGGAAACACCATATATTTT.

Written as DNA, the CDR3 is TGTGCCAGCAGTGAAGCGGGGACAGGGGACTATACGCAGTATTTT. Its protein product is CASSEAGTGDYTQYF. The V call is TRBV6-1, the J call TRBJ2-3, with TRBD1 matching over 10 bases. CDR3 size: 15 residues. Trimming at V came to 0 bases and at J to 7 bases, leaving 4 bases not matched to a gene. Germline CDR1 and CDR2: MNHNS and SASEGT.

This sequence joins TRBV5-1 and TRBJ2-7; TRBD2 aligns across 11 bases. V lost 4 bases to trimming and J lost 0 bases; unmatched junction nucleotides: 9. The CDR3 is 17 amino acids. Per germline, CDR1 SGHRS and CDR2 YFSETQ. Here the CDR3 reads CASSVPPGLADSYEQYF. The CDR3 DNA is TGCGCCAGCAGCGTACCCCCGGGACTAGCGGACTCCTACGAGCAGTACTTC.

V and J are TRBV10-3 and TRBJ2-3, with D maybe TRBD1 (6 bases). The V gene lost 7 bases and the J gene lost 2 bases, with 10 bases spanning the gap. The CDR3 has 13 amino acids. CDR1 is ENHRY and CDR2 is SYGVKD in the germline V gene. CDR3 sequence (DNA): TGTGCCATCAAAGGACAGACCACAGATACGCAGTATTTT. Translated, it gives CAIKGQTTDTQYF.

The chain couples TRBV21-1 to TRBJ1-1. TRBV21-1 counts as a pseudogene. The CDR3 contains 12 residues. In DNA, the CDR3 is TGTGCCAGCAGGTGTTTTAGCACTGAAGCTTTCTTT. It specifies CASRCFSTEAFF.